The 28 T cell receptor beta chains below all came from one sample that was sequenced in a study of CD8+CD57+ T cells in acquired aplastic anemia. Template material for TCR beta VDJ and CDR3 profiling consisted of genomic DNA. TCRdb analysed the reads with MiXCR anew, one entry per CDR3 protein. The table shows over 150,000 distinct CDR3 sequences, with approximately 52% occurring only once. Sequencing was done on patients that had shown CD8+CD57+ cell expansion by flow cytometry. The sample comprised sorted CD4+, CD8+, or CD8+CD57+ T cells (not recorded which) from PBMCs. The source is a human donor with aplastic anemia.

Regarding this clonotype: The junction departs from the called germline gene at one end, perhaps through a read error. The chain couples TRBV18 to TRBJ1-5, with D uncertain. Germline values: CDR1 KGHSH, CDR2 LQKENI. This CDR3 has 16 amino acids. CDR3: CANSPPGVSSNQPQRF. The CDR3, as DNA: TGTGCCAACTCTCCACCCGGGGTCTCGAGCAATCAGCCCCAGCGTTTT.

The V and J genes are TRBV19 and TRBJ1-3; 7 bases fit TRBD1. The CDR3 loop spans 15 amino acids. J lost 2 bases, V lost 5 bases, and 6 bases had no gene match. Per the germline V gene, CDR1 is LNHDA and CDR2 is SQIVND (reference sequence). CDR3 amino acids: CASSSRTGTGNTIYF. In DNA, the CDR3 is TGTGCCAGTAGTTCCCGGACAGGAACTGGAAACACCATATATTTT. Looking up the rest from reference TRBV19 and TRBJ1-3 gives the full variable domain: DGGITQSPKYLFRKEGQNVTLSCEQNLNHDAMYWYRQDPGQGLRLIYYSQIVNDFQKGDIAEGYSVSREKKESFPLTVTSAQKNPTAFYLCASSSRTGTGNTIYFGEGSWLTVV.

This clonotype has at least ten counts. V gene TRBV11-2 combines with J gene TRBJ2-3, with 8 bases lining up with TRBD1. V shed 2 bases and J 1 base; nucleotides not matched to a gene: 8. Germline V gene lookup returns CDR1 SGHAT and CDR2 FQNNGV. This CDR3 is built from 17 residues. The CDR3 nucleotides read TGTGCCAGCAGCTTATCATCAGGGGGCGCAGGCACAGATACGCAGTATTTT. Protein sequence: CASSLSSGGAGTDTQYF.

The chain recombines TRBV7-8 with TRBJ1-5, with D uncertain. CDR3 size: 17 residues. V was shortened by 4 bases and J by 0 bases, with 16 bases between the two germline ends. CDR1 and CDR2 (germline): SGHVS, FQNEAQ. CDR3 nucleotide sequence: TGTGCCAGCAGCTCCATGGGTAGGGTTAATAGCAATCAGCCCCAGCATTTT. This gives the protein CASSSMGRVNSNQPQHF.

This clonotype appeared a few times. This rearrangement joins TRBV3-1 to TRBJ2-1, with 8 positions matching TRBD2. The CDR3 is 15 amino acids. The junction had 7 bases not matched to a gene; V was cut back by 1 base and J by 8 bases. Germline CDR1 LGHDT, CDR2 YNNKEL (reference sequence). The CDR3 loop is CASSQARLASDEQFF. The DNA of the CDR3 is TGTGCCAGCAGCCAAGCCCGACTAGCGAGTGATGAGCAGTTCTTC.

V is TRBV7-9 and J is TRBJ1-5, with no clear D. This CDR3 region has 15 residues. The germline V gene has CDR1 SEHNR and CDR2 FQNEAQ (reference sequence). Trimming removed 1 base from V and 4 bases from J, with 11 bases in between. The CDR3 here is CASSLGSTSNQPQHF. In DNA, the CDR3 is TGTGCCAGCAGCTTAGGGTCGACTAGTAATCAGCCCCAGCATTTT.

The chain has TRBV7-9 and TRBJ2-1; TRBD2 is a possible D gene (6 bases). Per germline, CDR1 SEHNR and CDR2 FQNEAQ (reference sequence). Trimming took off 5 bases at V and 5 bases at J, with 19 bases between the two ends. The CDR3 contains 16 residues. This CDR3 reads CASSPTSGGLNNEQFF. DNA for the CDR3: TGTGCCAGCAGCCCTACGTCTGGAGGGCTTAACAATGAGCAGTTCTTC.

This clonotype came up many times. V gene TRBV29-1 combines with J gene TRBJ1-1, with D uncertain. The germline gives CDR1 SQVTM, CDR2 ANQGSEA. V lost 7 bases and J 1 base, leaving 13 bases between the germline ends. This CDR3 region has 13 residues. Here the CDR3 DNA reads TGCAGCGGGGTCTTCGGCACGAACACTGAAGCTTTCTTT. Encoded protein: CSGVFGTNTEAFF.

V usage is TRBV10-2 and J usage is TRBJ1-1; 9 bases fit TRBD1. V shed 5 bases, J shed 6 bases, and the junction held 10 bases outside the gene matches. Germline assignment: CDR1 WSHSY and CDR2 SAAADI. This CDR3 contains 15 residues. CDR3 amino acids: CASSLGTGGLPEAFF. CDR3 sequence (DNA): TGCGCCAGCAGTCTAGGCACAGGGGGCTTACCTGAAGCTTTCTTT.

V gene TRBV19 combines with J gene TRBJ2-7; 7 bases are shared with TRBD2. Trimming removed 7 bases from V and 2 bases from J; junction bases left unmatched: 8. CDR3 size: 14 residues. Germline lookup yields CDR1 LNHDA and CDR2 SQIVND (reference sequence). The CDR3 spells CASTDPGTTYEQYF. DNA of the CDR3: TGTGCCAGTACTGACCCCGGGACTACCTACGAGCAGTACTTC. Drawing the rest from reference TRBV19 and TRBJ2-7, the complete variable domain is DGGITQSPKYLFRKEGQNVTLSCEQNLNHDAMYWYRQDPGQGLRLIYYSQIVNDFQKGDIAEGYSVSREKKESFPLTVTSAQKNPTAFYLCASTDPGTTYEQYFGPGTRLTVT.

This clonotype was detected many times. J is TRBJ2-1 and V is TRBV6-5; D remains unclear. The ends were cut back, 2 bases at V and 8 bases at J, with 4 bases in the middle. This CDR3 has 11 amino acids. CDR1 is MNHEY and CDR2 is SVGAGI in the germline V gene. The CDR3 DNA sequence: TGTGCCAGCAGTTACGAGGATGAGCAGTTCTTC. It specifies CASSYEDEQFF.

This chain's CDR3 is CASSAPSLDGNTIYF. The CDR3 coding sequence is TGCGCCAGCAGTGCCCCATCGCTCGATGGAAACACCATATATTTT. The chain combines TRBV10-2 with TRBJ1-3; D not resolved. Per germline, CDR1 WSHSY and CDR2 SAAADI. Trimming left V 4 bases short and J 3 bases short, with 13 bases between. The CDR3 runs 15 residues.

The chain combines TRBV10-1 with TRBJ1-6; no definite D call. The CDR3 is 14 residues long. Germline CDR1 is WNHNN and CDR2 is SYGVQD (reference sequence). V shed 3 bases and J shed 7 bases, with 10 bases lying between them. The CDR3: CASSEGPVNSPLHF. In DNA, the CDR3 is TGCGCCAGCAGTGAAGGGCCGGTGAATTCACCCCTCCACTTT.

This clonotype was picked up many times. This chain connects TRBV9 to TRBJ2-2; D gene unclear. Per germline, CDR1 SGDLS and CDR2 YYNGEE. V dropped 3 bases and J dropped 1 base, with 7 bases sitting between them. This CDR3 spans 14 amino acids. The CDR3 DNA is TGTGCCAGCAGCGAAACAGAGAACACCGGGGAGCTGTTTTTT. It is translated as CASSETENTGELFF.

The gene calls are TRBV19 and TRBJ2-1, with no clear D. Germline V gene lookup returns CDR1 LNHDA and CDR2 SQIVND (reference sequence). V lost 9 bases, J lost 4 bases, and 16 bases lay in between. There are 14 residues in the CDR3. Here the CDR3 reads CASTDPVRYNEQFF. CDR3 DNA sequence: TGTGCCAGCACCGACCCGGTTCGTTACAATGAGCAGTTCTTC.

The chain is built from TRBV2 and TRBJ2-3; 7 nucleotides agree with TRBD2. Germline CDR1 reads SNHLY; CDR2 reads FYNNEI. The trim removed 6 bases at V and 3 bases at J, leaving 6 bases unmatched. The CDR3 extends over 14 amino acids. The CDR3 DNA is TGTGCCAGCAGCCGGGACTATTCGACAGATACGCAGTATTTT. This translates into CASSRDYSTDTQYF.

The chain couples TRBV6-1 to TRBJ2-7; the D is unclear. The CDR3 has 13 amino acids. Trimming cost V 0 bases and J 5 bases, with 8 bases left between them. Germline loops: CDR1 MNHNS, CDR2 SASEGT. In DNA form, the CDR3 reads TGTGCCAGCAGTGAAGCGGAAGCAAACGAGCAGTACTTC. This codes for CASSEAEANEQYF.

Notes on this clonotype: One junction end does not reproduce the germline sequence, and a read error may be involved. The rearrangement links TRBV7-3 to TRBJ2-5, with unresolved D. Germline V gene sequence: CDR1 SGHTA, CDR2 FQGTGA. This CDR3 region has 13 residues. The CDR3 sequence is CTSSFGGQETQYF. CDR3 in DNA: TGTACCAGCAGCTTTGGTGGACAAGAGACCCAGTACTTC.

This clonotype was recorded many times. Sequence at one end of the junction differs from germline and may be a read error. The chain employs TRBV19 and TRBJ2-7; D perhaps matches TRBD1 (6 bases). This CDR3 has 14 amino acids. CDR1 is LNHDA and CDR2 is SQIVND in the germline V gene (reference sequence). This CDR3 reads CAGSATGRSYEQYF. CDR3 in DNA: TGTGCCGGTAGTGCGACAGGTCGTTCTTACGAGCAGTACTTC.

This clonotype was found a few times. The V call is TRBV2, the J call TRBJ2-5; TRBD2 is a possible D gene (5 bases). V gave up 0 bases and J gave up 6 bases, with 14 bases separating them. The germline gives CDR1 SNHLY, CDR2 FYNNEI. The CDR3 is made up of 15 amino acids. CDR3 bases: TGTGCCAGCAGTGAAGCGTTACTAGGCCCAAAGACCCAGTACTTC. Its protein product is CASSEALLGPKTQYF.

V usage is TRBV14 and J usage is TRBJ2-7, with TRBD1 matching over 9 bases. This CDR3 has 14 residues. Germline CDR1 is SGHDN and CDR2 is FVKESK. The V segment lost 3 bases and the J segment 5 bases; nucleotides outside the gene matches: 5. CDR3 bases: TGTGCCAGCAGCCACGGGACAGGGCGTAACGAGCAGTACTTC. Translated: CASSHGTGRNEQYF.

This clonotype was recorded only once. The chain joins TRBV29-1 to TRBJ2-7; no clear D gene. The CDR3 is made up of 13 amino acids. V was clipped by 0 bases and J by 7 bases, with 13 bases between them. Germline V gene data show CDR1 as SQVTM and CDR2 as ANQGSEA. CDR3 coding DNA: TGCAGCGTTGAAGAGGCTGGGGTCGGAGAGCAGTACTTC. This gives the protein CSVEEAGVGEQYF.

V usage is TRBV24-1 and J usage is TRBJ2-7; D is unclear. The V and J ends lost 0 bases and 0 bases respectively, with 8 bases between them. Germline V gene lookup returns CDR1 KGHDR and CDR2 SFDVKD. There are 15 residues in the CDR3. CDR3 in DNA: TGTGCCACCAGTGATTTGAAGGCAGGCTCCTACGAGCAGTACTTC. Translated: CATSDLKAGSYEQYF.

The V gene is TRBV7-6, the J gene TRBJ2-1; 9 bases map to TRBD2. The CDR3 spans 17 residues. The ends lost 5 bases at V and 8 bases at J; junction bases unmatched: 16. CDR1 and CDR2 (germline): SGHVS, FNYEAQ. CDR3 in DNA: TGTGCCAGCAGCCAAGGGCTAGCGGGGACCCCTTTCCATGAGCAGTTCTTC. Amino acid sequence: CASSQGLAGTPFHEQFF.

The chain employs TRBV7-2 and TRBJ1-2, with TRBD1 matching over 7 bases. V trimming: 5 bases; J trimming: 4 bases; junction bases outside the gene matches: 7. The germline gives CDR1 SGHTA, CDR2 FQGNSA. The CDR3 consists of 14 residues. The CDR3 nucleotides read TGTGCCAGCAGCGGGCAGACAGGGACCTATGGCTACACCTTC. This translates into CASSGQTGTYGYTF.

This clonotype came up many times. V and J are TRBV12-3 or TRBV12-4 and TRBJ1-2; 9 bases agree with TRBD1. V dropped 5 bases and J dropped 6; count of bases not matched to a gene: 7. The CDR3 runs to 14 residues. CDR3 loop: CASSLGTGYDGYTF. CDR3 coding DNA: TGTGCCAGCAGTCTCGGGACAGGGTATGATGGCTACACCTTC.

This clonotype was observed at least ten times. V usage is TRBV9 and J usage is TRBJ2-3, with 12 positions matching TRBD1. This CDR3 spans 18 amino acids. After removal of 1 base from V and 4 bases from J, the junction contained 10 bases not matched to a gene. CDR1 and CDR2 (germline): SGDLS, YYNGEE. In nucleotides, the CDR3 is TGTGCCAGCAGCGTACCCCGCCACGGGACAGGGGGCGCAGATACGCAGTATTTT. This gives the protein CASSVPRHGTGGADTQYF.

This clonotype was detected only a few times. This sequence joins TRBV7-8 and TRBJ1-6, with 8 bases identical to TRBD1. Looked up from germline, CDR1 is SGHVS and CDR2 is FQNEAQ. J lost 7 bases, V lost 4 bases, and 6 bases had no gene match. The CDR3 is 15 residues long. The CDR3 DNA reads as TGTGCCAGCAGCTACACGACAGGGGAAAATTCACCCCTCCACTTT. It translates to CASSYTTGENSPLHF.